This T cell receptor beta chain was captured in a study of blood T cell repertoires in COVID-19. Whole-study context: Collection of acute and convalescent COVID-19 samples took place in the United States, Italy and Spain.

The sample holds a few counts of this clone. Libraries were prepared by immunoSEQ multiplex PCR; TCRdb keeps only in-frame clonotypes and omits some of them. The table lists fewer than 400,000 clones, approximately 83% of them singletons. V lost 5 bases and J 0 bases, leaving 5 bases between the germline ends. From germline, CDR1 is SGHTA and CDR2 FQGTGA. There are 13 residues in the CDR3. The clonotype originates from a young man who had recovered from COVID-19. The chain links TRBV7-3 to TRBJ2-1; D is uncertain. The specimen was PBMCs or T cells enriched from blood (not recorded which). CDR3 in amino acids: CASSASSYNEQFF. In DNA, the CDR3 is TGTGCCAGCAGCGCGAGCTCCTACAATGAGCAGTTCTTC.